This T cell receptor beta chain was sequenced for a study of blood T cell repertoires in COVID-19 (TCRdb year 2020). With respect to the entire study: Samples covering the acute and convalescent phases of COVID-19 were provided by collaborators in the United States, Italy and Spain. Samples came from the ongoing ImmuneRACE study (first 160 participants) plus 1,254 subjects from 6 global collaborators. HLA class I and class II types, where available, came from metadata supplied by the sample provider rather than from assay-based typing. The repertoires were released in a freely available public database meant as a resource for research on the immune response to SARS-CoV-2. A de-identified subject ID, COVID-19 status, age in years and sex were almost always included in the sample metadata. The dataset comprised deeply sampled blood TCRbeta repertoires from subjects exposed to, actively infected with, or recovered from COVID-19. The material from the prospective study consisted of cDNA or gDNA derived from T cells, B-cell-depleted T cells, or PBMCs.

TCRbeta CDR3 regions were amplified from genomic DNA using the immunoSEQ Assay, a bias-controlled multiplex PCR. The study's processing was this. The number of nucleated cells in each sample was estimated from the amplification of reference gene primers within the assay. To quantify the absolute abundance of each unique TCRbeta CDR3 rearrangement, sequence reads were collapsed and filtered. For each sample, productive Simpson clonality was calculated by taking the square root of Simpson's diversity index across productive rearrangements. As stored in TCRdb, this immuneACCESS dataset retains in-frame rearrangements with V and J assigned. A fraction of the clones does not appear; measured against another copy, unresolved V genes explain less than half of the discrepancy, and the remainder lacks a known reason. D and trimming were read from the DNA, whereas the V and J calls and clone size are those reported in that table. Here the sample has around 300,000 clones; around 88% occur a single time. The top ten constitute 1.6% of the sample.

One collaborating source in Seattle enrolled patients during active infection and followed them longitudinally through the course of disease. The collaborating institutions used their own protocols to collect whole blood in K2EDTA tubes. For TCRbeta analysis, collaborators shipped samples as frozen whole blood, isolated PBMCs, or DNA extracted from either of those sample types. The CDR3 goes from the cysteine to the phenylalanine over 15 residues. Just CDR3 DNA is preserved here, 45 bases in frame from base 1. Deletion took 4 bases off V and 0 bases off J, with a span of 12 bases between the germline ends. The germline V gene (reference sequence) supplies CDR1 SEHNR and CDR2 FQNEAQ. On this clone: The target of this receptor is not known. Base qualities are not at hand, and no much larger clone is one base apart.

General conclusions and limits of the study: The amount of clinical and demographic metadata varied by source and participant and was provided uncurated.

What was sequenced was peripheral blood. The V and J genes are TRBV7-9 and TRBJ1-2; the D gene cannot be resolved reliably. The TCR comes from a woman between 25 and 40 years old with COVID-19, enrolled during active disease. The encoded CDR3 is CASSSDGIANYGYTF. Read as DNA, the sequence is TGTGCCAGCAGCTCGGACGGGATCGCTAACTATGGCTACACCTTC. Outside the CDR3, residues come from the reference TRBV7-9 and TRBJ1-2 proteins, so the full variable domain is: DTGVSQNPRHKITKRGQNVTFRCDPISEHNRLYWYRQTLGQGPEFLTYFQNEAQLEKSRLLSDRFSAERPKGSFSTLEIQRTEQGDSAMYLCASSSDGIANYGYTFGSGTRLTVV.